The 17 T cell receptor beta chains below come from one sample, sequenced in a study of cytomegalovirus exposure and HLA in healthy donors listed by TCRdb under 2017. Receptor amplification or capture employed the immunoSEQ multiplex PCR assay. A mixture of 60 forward primers for TCR Vbeta segments and 13 reverse primers for TCR Jbeta segments was used in the multiplex PCR. In its TCRdb copy, this immuneACCESS table keeps in-frame sequences only and misses some clones. Where compared with another copy, unresolved V genes explain less than half of these, and the others have no known cause. Across this sample there are 30,000 to 45,000 clones, with 75% to 90% seen only once. Jointly, the top ten make up over 9.5% of the sample. The sample consisted of PBMCs. The receptors shown here come from a woman between 40 and 55 years old in good health and CMV-seropositive.

The CDR3 DNA follows: TGCGCCAGCAGCCAGCGAACAGGGGATCTTAGTCCGGGGCCCTACGAGCAGTACTTC. Amino acid sequence: CASSQRTGDLSPGPYEQYF. The chain recombines TRBV4-1 with TRBJ2-7; 7 nucleotides match TRBD1. CDR1 and CDR2 from the germline V gene are MGHRA and YSYEKL. Unmatched junction bases numbered 19, after V lost 3 bases and J lost 2 bases. This CDR3 region has 19 residues.

This clone was counted a single time. The V call is TRBV18, the J call TRBJ2-3, with D tentatively TRBD1 (5 bases). This CDR3 has 15 amino acids. V lost 3 bases and J 0 bases, leaving 10 bases between the germline ends. CDR1 and CDR2 (germline): KGHSH, LQKENI. CDR3 residues: CASSPRAGSTDTQYF. CDR3 nucleotides: TGTGCCAGCTCACCTAGGGCAGGGAGCACAGATACGCAGTATTTT. Full variable domain (remainder filled in from reference TRBV18 and TRBJ2-3): NAGVMQNPRHLVRRRGQEARLRCSPMKGHSHVYWYRQLPEEGLKFMVYLQKENIIDESGMPKERFSAEFPKEGPSILRIQQVVRGDSAAYFCASSPRAGSTDTQYFGPGTRLTVL.

This chain uses TRBV30 with TRBJ2-1; D call uncertain. The V end lost 2 bases, the J end lost 8 bases, and 10 bases lay between the germline ends. Germline CDR1 GTSNPN, CDR2 SVGIG (reference sequence). The length of the CDR3 is 12 residues. CDR3 region: CAWSISSYEQFF. CDR3 sequence (DNA): TGTGCCTGGAGTATCAGTTCCTATGAGCAGTTCTTC.

Note on this clone: Its ends do not fully match the called genes, so a read error is possible. The J gene is TRBJ1-3, the V gene TRBV28, with D perhaps TRBD1 (6 bases). The CDR3 totals 18 residues. From germline, CDR1 is MDHEN and CDR2 SYDVKM. The CDR3 protein is CASTTPGGGHFSRNTIYF. DNA of the CDR3: TGTGCCAGCACCACCCCCGGGGGGGGACACTTCTCTAGAAACACCATATATTTT.

The V call is TRBV27, the J call TRBJ1-2; 9 positions agree with TRBD1. The CDR3 covers 15 residues. V lost 5 bases and J lost 8; bases outside the gene matches: 12. Germline CDR1 and CDR2: MNHEY and SMNVEV (reference sequence). The CDR3 nucleotides read TGTGCCAGCAGTCCAACCCCCGGGACAGGGTCCGGCTACACCTTC. This encodes CASSPTPGTGSGYTF.

Worth noting for this clone: One end of the junction does not line up with germline, which may come from a read error. The V and J genes are TRBV7-9 and TRBJ2-1; 10 nucleotides align to TRBD2. This CDR3 region has 19 residues. The germline V gene has CDR1 SEHNR and CDR2 FQNEAQ (reference sequence). The CDR3 protein is CSSSLYGPRLAGTYNEQFF. The CDR3 DNA reads TGTTCCAGCAGCTTATACGGCCCCAGACTAGCGGGTACCTACAATGAGCAGTTCTTC.

V usage is TRBV18 and J usage is TRBJ2-7; a weak D match, TRBD2 (6 bases). V lost 0 bases and J 0 bases, leaving 12 bases between the germline ends. Germline values: CDR1 KGHSH, CDR2 LQKENI. The CDR3 extends over 16 amino acids. The chain's CDR3 is CASSPPLALSSYEQYF. The DNA for the CDR3 is TGTGCCAGCTCACCACCCCTAGCGCTCAGCTCCTACGAGCAGTACTTC.

On this clone: A junction boundary mismatches the germline segment, possibly from a read error. The V and J genes are TRBV6-1 and TRBJ2-7; 7 positions match TRBD1. CDR3 length equals 14 residues. Germline loops: CDR1 MNHNS, CDR2 SASEGT. The CDR3: CASGTGAQLYERYF. The CDR3, as DNA: TGTGCCAGCGGCACAGGGGCCCAACTCTACGAGCGGTACTTC.

The CDR3 region has the DNA TGCGCCAGCAGTGATAAAGACAGGGTCAGCAATCAGCCCCAGCATTTT. Protein product: CASSDKDRVSNQPQHF. V usage is TRBV10-2 and J usage is TRBJ1-5, with TRBD1 matching 7 bases. CDR3 length equals 16 residues. The germline V gene encodes CDR1 WSHSY and CDR2 SAAADI. Trimming at V came to 3 bases and at J to 1 base, leaving 6 bases not matched to a gene.

This chain uses TRBV7-2 with TRBJ2-5; TRBD1 matches at 7 bases. The junction had 14 bases not matched to a gene; V was cut back by 5 bases and J by 8 bases. Per germline, CDR1 SGHTA and CDR2 FQGNSA. This CDR3 spans 15 amino acids. The CDR3 coding sequence is TGTGCCAGCAGCCCCCCCCGAGGGGGCGACCGTACCCAGTACTTC. This translates into CASSPPRGGDRTQYF.

V is TRBV7-2 and J is TRBJ2-7, with TRBD2 identical over 7 bases. The CDR3 length is 13 residues. From germline, CDR1 is SGHTA and CDR2 FQGNSA. CDR3 bases: TGTGCCAGCAGCTTAGCCCCACGGGAGGCCCAATCGGTC. It is translated as CASSLAPREAQSV.

DNA for the CDR3: TGTGCCAGCGGGGGGAGGGTGGCTGAAGCTTTCTTT. Translation: CASGGRVAEAFF. The genes are TRBV6-5 and TRBJ1-1; D is possibly TRBD1 (5 bases). Germline assignment: CDR1 MNHEY and CDR2 SVGAGI. V lost 8 bases and J 6 bases, leaving 13 bases between the germline ends. The CDR3 runs to 12 residues.

The chain couples TRBV4-1 to TRBJ2-7; 7 nucleotides line up with TRBD1. The CDR3 runs to 14 residues. J gave up 5 bases and V 4 bases, and 8 bases lay outside the gene matches. CDR1 MGHRA and CDR2 YSYEKL come from the germline V gene. The CDR3 nucleotides are TGCGCCAGCAGCCCGACGGGACAGTCCAACGAGCAGTACTTC. This sequence encodes CASSPTGQSNEQYF.

This sequence joins TRBV14 and TRBJ2-3, with D tentatively TRBD2 (6 bases). Germline V gene data show CDR1 as SGHDN and CDR2 as FVKESK. The CDR3 covers 17 residues. Trimming removed 5 bases from V and 2 bases from J, with 20 bases in between. The CDR3 region has the DNA TGTGCCAGCAGCTCCCGGGATAGCGGCGGACTCACAGATACGCAGTATTTT. Translation: CASSSRDSGGLTDTQYF.

The chain combines TRBV10-3 with TRBJ2-1, with 11 bases lining up with TRBD2. V was pared by 4 bases and J by 2 bases, with 1 base of the junction left unmatched. Germline values: CDR1 ENHRY, CDR2 SYGVKD. The CDR3 is 15 residues long. The CDR3 DNA reads TGTGCCATCAGTGGACTAGCGGGGACCTACAATGAGCAGTTCTTC. This translates into CAISGLAGTYNEQFF.

The genes are TRBV6-5 and TRBJ1-1; TRBD1 might be the D (5 bases). CDR3 length: 13 residues. CDR1 and CDR2 (germline): MNHEY, SVGAGI. Trimming stripped 6 bases from V and 5 bases from J, with 13 bases between. CDR3 sequence (DNA): TGTGCCAGCAGCCAACAGGTGAGGACTGAAGCTTTCTTT. This codes for CASSQQVRTEAFF.

The CDR3 is CAWSVDRGRRGYTF. CDR3 nucleotides: TGTGCCTGGAGTGTAGACAGGGGGCGTAGGGGCTACACCTTC. J is TRBJ1-2 and V is TRBV30; TRBD1 agrees at 10 bases. CDR3 length: 14 residues. From germline, CDR1 is GTSNPN and CDR2 SVGIG (reference sequence). J gave up 8 bases and V 0 bases, and 6 bases lay outside the gene matches.